The rows below give T cell receptor beta chains drawn from one sample of a study of blood T cell repertoires in COVID-19. The protocol was immunoSEQ multiplex PCR, while the TCRdb copy is restricted to in-frame clones and leaves out a portion. Of tens of thousands of clones detected, 68% appear once; the ten largest clones hold 8.8%. The specimen was peripheral blood. These receptors were collected from a woman in her 70s with acute or convalescent COVID-19. Both conserved end residues are part of each CDR3. Each record gives: clone size, D gene, J gene, V gene, CDR3 protein, CDR3 DNA. D genes are given only for firm matches. Not all rows give a size; the values are once, few, many and, for expanded clones, a class.

clone size: NA; D gene: NA; J gene: TRBJ2-1; V gene: TRBV5-1; CDR3 protein: CASSRGHYNEQFF; CDR3 DNA: TGCGCCAGCAGCAGGGGACATTACAATGAGCAGTTCTTC
clone size: NA; D gene: NA; J gene: TRBJ2-3; V gene: TRBV28; CDR3 protein: CASSPGGSTDTQYF; CDR3 DNA: TGTGCCAGCAGTCCCGGGGGTTCCACAGATACGCAGTATTTT
clone size: NA; D gene: NA; J gene: TRBJ2-1; V gene: TRBV12-3/TRBV12-4; CDR3 protein: CASGRNGEWQFF; CDR3 DNA: TGTGCCAGCGGCCGTAACGGGGAGTGGCAGTTCTTC
clone size: NA; D gene: NA; J gene: TRBJ1-4; V gene: TRBV5-1; CDR3 protein: CATHKGRDNEKLFF; CDR3 DNA: TGCGCCACCCACAAGGGCCGGGATAATGAAAAACTGTTTTTT
clone size: NA; D gene: NA; J gene: TRBJ2-3; V gene: TRBV7-9; CDR3 protein: CASSFRAGHTDTQYF; CDR3 DNA: TGTGCCAGCAGCTTTAGGGCGGGCCACACAGATACGCAGTATTTT
clone size: NA; D gene: NA; J gene: TRBJ1-1; V gene: TRBV28; CDR3 protein: CASSSPSKAFF; CDR3 DNA: TGTGCCAGCAGTTCCCCTTCTAAAGCTTTCTTT
clone size: NA; D gene: TRBD1; J gene: TRBJ2-2; V gene: TRBV11-3; CDR3 protein: CASSPRRDSNTGELFF; CDR3 DNA: TGTGCCAGCAGCCCCAGAAGGGACAGCAACACCGGGGAGCTGTTTTTT
clone size: NA; D gene: TRBD2; J gene: TRBJ2-5; V gene: TRBV6-4; CDR3 protein: CASSPTSGGQETQYF; CDR3 DNA: TGTGCCAGCAGCCCGACTAGCGGGGGTCAAGAGACCCAGTACTTC
clone size: NA; D gene: NA; J gene: TRBJ2-7; V gene: TRBV5-1; CDR3 protein: CASSLGLTLRTSSSYEQYF; CDR3 DNA: TGCGCCAGCAGCTTGGGTCTCACTTTAAGGACATCTAGCTCCTACGAGCAGTACTTC
clone size: NA; D gene: NA; J gene: TRBJ2-3; V gene: TRBV7-6; CDR3 protein: CASSFDFPNPPAGTDTQYF; CDR3 DNA: TGTGCCAGCAGCTTCGACTTCCCCAACCCGCCCGCCGGCACAGATACGCAGTATTTT
clone size: NA; D gene: TRBD2; J gene: TRBJ2-7; V gene: TRBV28; CDR3 protein: CASRPLGGLTYEQYF; CDR3 DNA: TGTGCCAGCAGACCTTTGGGGGGGTTAACCTACGAGCAGTACTTC
clone size: NA; D gene: TRBD2; J gene: TRBJ2-3; V gene: TRBV5-4; CDR3 protein: CASSLMTSGRDTQYF; CDR3 DNA: TGTGCCAGCAGCCTTATGACTAGCGGGAGGGATACGCAGTATTTT
clone size: NA; D gene: TRBD1; J gene: TRBJ2-7; V gene: TRBV19; CDR3 protein: CASSEPRDRGLTYEQYF; CDR3 DNA: TGTGCCAGTAGCGAACCTCGGGACAGGGGACTAACCTACGAGCAGTACTTC
clone size: NA; D gene: TRBD2; J gene: TRBJ2-3; V gene: TRBV4-2; CDR3 protein: CASSQDPSGNTDTQYF; CDR3 DNA: TGTGCCAGCAGCCAAGATCCTAGCGGAAACACAGATACGCAGTATTTT
clone size: few; D gene: NA; J gene: TRBJ2-1; V gene: TRBV27; CDR3 protein: CASSFGGGDEQFF; CDR3 DNA: TGTGCCAGCAGTTTCGGTGGAGGCGATGAGCAGTTCTTC
clone size: NA; D gene: NA; J gene: TRBJ2-7; V gene: TRBV5-1; CDR3 protein: CASSLSRAVDEQYF; CDR3 DNA: TGCGCCAGCAGCTTGAGCAGGGCGGTAGACGAGCAGTACTTC
clone size: NA; D gene: NA; J gene: TRBJ1-3; V gene: TRBV7-2; CDR3 protein: CASSHRGPGNTIYF; CDR3 DNA: TGTGCCAGCAGCCACCGCGGGCCTGGAAACACCATATATTTT
clone size: NA; D gene: NA; J gene: TRBJ2-1; V gene: TRBV4-3; CDR3 protein: CASSQAGSYNEQFF; CDR3 DNA: TGCGCCAGCAGCCAAGCAGGTTCTTACAATGAGCAGTTCTTC
clone size: NA; D gene: NA; J gene: TRBJ1-1; V gene: TRBV28; CDR3 protein: CASSLHGREGTEAFF; CDR3 DNA: TGTGCCAGCAGTTTACACGGCAGGGAAGGCACTGAAGCTTTCTTT
clone size: NA; D gene: NA; J gene: TRBJ2-3; V gene: TRBV11-1; CDR3 protein: CASSLMSDTDTQYF; CDR3 DNA: TGTGCCAGCAGCCTGATGAGCGATACAGATACGCAGTATTTT
clone size: NA; D gene: NA; J gene: TRBJ1-1; V gene: TRBV14; CDR3 protein: CASSQGQNTEAFF; CDR3 DNA: TGTGCCAGCAGTCAAGGGCAGAACACTGAAGCTTTCTTT
clone size: once; D gene: TRBD2; J gene: TRBJ2-7; V gene: TRBV5-1; CDR3 protein: CASSSGLLEQYF; CDR3 DNA: TGCGCCAGCAGCTCGGGACTATTAGAGCAGTACTTC
clone size: NA; D gene: TRBD1; J gene: TRBJ1-2; V gene: TRBV5-4; CDR3 protein: CASSLEGAVYGYTF; CDR3 DNA: TGTGCCAGCAGCTTGGAGGGGGCGGTTTATGGCTACACCTTC
clone size: few; D gene: TRBD2; J gene: TRBJ2-1; V gene: TRBV4-2; CDR3 protein: CASSPPAGGSYNEQFF; CDR3 DNA: TGTGCCAGCAGCCCACCAGCGGGGGGGAGCTACAATGAGCAGTTCTTC
clone size: NA; D gene: TRBD1; J gene: TRBJ1-1; V gene: TRBV7-2; CDR3 protein: CASSTEGAGGTEAFF; CDR3 DNA: TGTGCCAGCAGCACCGAGGGGGCAGGAGGCACTGAAGCTTTCTTT
clone size: NA; D gene: TRBD2; J gene: TRBJ2-1; V gene: TRBV11-1; CDR3 protein: CASSARSSGGRGEQFF; CDR3 DNA: TGTGCCAGCAGCGCCCGGTCTAGCGGGGGTCGCGGGGAGCAGTTCTTC
clone size: few; D gene: TRBD1; J gene: TRBJ1-4; V gene: TRBV14; CDR3 protein: CASSQPGQGSGKLFF; CDR3 DNA: TGTGCCAGCAGCCAACCGGGACAGGGTAGCGGAAAACTGTTTTTT
clone size: NA; D gene: NA; J gene: TRBJ2-7; V gene: TRBV27; CDR3 protein: CASSPGFQRGYEQYF; CDR3 DNA: TGTGCCAGCAGTCCAGGGTTTCAACGTGGGTACGAGCAGTACTTC
clone size: NA; D gene: NA; J gene: TRBJ1-1; V gene: TRBV10-3; CDR3 protein: CAISPWGDTEAFF; CDR3 DNA: TGTGCCATCAGTCCTTGGGGAGACACTGAAGCTTTCTTT
clone size: NA; D gene: TRBD2; J gene: TRBJ2-1; V gene: TRBV9; CDR3 protein: CASSTRLAVTYNEQFF; CDR3 DNA: TGTGCCAGCAGCACTCGACTAGCGGTTACCTACAATGAGCAGTTCTTC
clone size: NA; D gene: NA; J gene: TRBJ2-5; V gene: TRBV21-1; CDR3 protein: CASPGTVQETQYF; CDR3 DNA: TGTGCCAGCCCCGGGACTGTTCAAGAGACCCAGTACTTC
clone size: NA; D gene: TRBD2; J gene: TRBJ2-7; V gene: TRBV29-1; CDR3 protein: CSVEAGTSATYEQYF; CDR3 DNA: TGCAGCGTTGAAGCAGGGACTAGCGCAACCTACGAGCAGTACTTC
clone size: NA; D gene: NA; J gene: TRBJ1-1; V gene: TRBV10-3; CDR3 protein: CAISERGLNTEAFF; CDR3 DNA: TGTGCCATCAGTGAACGGGGTCTGAACACTGAAGCTTTCTTT
clone size: few; D gene: TRBD1; J gene: TRBJ1-5; V gene: TRBV4-1; CDR3 protein: CASSQVRQTGDFNQPQHF; CDR3 DNA: TGCGCCAGCAGCCAAGTGCGCCAGACAGGGGACTTCAATCAGCCCCAGCATTTT
clone size: NA; D gene: TRBD1; J gene: TRBJ1-5; V gene: TRBV19; CDR3 protein: CASSTQGYQPQHF; CDR3 DNA: TGTGCCAGTAGTACACAGGGGTATCAGCCCCAGCATTTT
clone size: NA; D gene: TRBD2; J gene: TRBJ2-5; V gene: TRBV5-1; CDR3 protein: CASSSAGTSGGETQYF; CDR3 DNA: TGCGCCAGCAGCTCAGCCGGGACTAGCGGGGGCGAGACCCAGTACTTC
clone size: NA; D gene: NA; J gene: TRBJ1-1; V gene: TRBV10-3; CDR3 protein: CAIKKDSMNTEAFF; CDR3 DNA: TGTGCCATCAAGAAAGACAGCATGAACACTGAAGCTTTCTTT
clone size: NA; D gene: NA; J gene: TRBJ2-6; V gene: TRBV2; CDR3 protein: CASNKGVSGANVLTF; CDR3 DNA: TGTGCCAGCAATAAAGGGGTCTCTGGGGCCAACGTCCTGACTTTC
clone size: NA; D gene: TRBD1; J gene: TRBJ2-5; V gene: TRBV18; CDR3 protein: CASSLGQEETQYF; CDR3 DNA: TGTGCCAGCTCACTGGGACAGGAAGAGACCCAGTACTTC
clone size: once; D gene: NA; J gene: TRBJ2-1; V gene: TRBV11-2; CDR3 protein: CASSLTLGNEQFF; CDR3 DNA: TGTGCCAGCAGCTTAACCCTCGGGAATGAGCAGTTCTTC
clone size: NA; D gene: TRBD1; J gene: TRBJ2-5; V gene: TRBV10-3; CDR3 protein: CAISDLGTGEETQYF; CDR3 DNA: TGTGCCATCAGTGATTTGGGGACAGGGGAAGAGACCCAGTACTTC